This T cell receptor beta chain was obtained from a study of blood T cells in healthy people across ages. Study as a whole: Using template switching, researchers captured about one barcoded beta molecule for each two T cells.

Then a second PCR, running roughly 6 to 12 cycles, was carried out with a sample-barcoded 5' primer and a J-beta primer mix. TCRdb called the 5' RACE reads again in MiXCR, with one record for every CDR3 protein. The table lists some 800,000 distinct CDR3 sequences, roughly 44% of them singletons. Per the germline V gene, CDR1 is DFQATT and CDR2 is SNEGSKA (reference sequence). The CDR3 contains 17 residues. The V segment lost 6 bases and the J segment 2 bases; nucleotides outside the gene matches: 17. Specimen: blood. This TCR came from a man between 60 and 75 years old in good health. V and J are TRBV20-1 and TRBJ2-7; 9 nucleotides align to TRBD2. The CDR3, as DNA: TGCAGTGCAGCCCCAACAGGGAAAGCTAGCGGGGCCTACGAGCAGTACTTC. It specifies CSAAPTGKASGAYEQYF.